This T cell receptor beta chain is from a study of blood T cells in healthy people across ages. Study findings and constraints: A roughly linear age-dependent decrease characterized TCR beta diversity per million T cells. Any conclusive comparison of naive versus antigen-experienced cells was prevented by using unsorted PBMCs. Versus aged donors, long-lived donors had higher diversity and more naive CD4+ cells.

Through a sample-barcoded 5' primer and a J-beta primer mix, a second PCR was run for roughly 6 to 12 cycles. Researchers report that a template-switch adaptor with 12 random nucleotides tagged each cDNA molecule. TCRdb independently ran MiXCR on the 5' RACE reads; one entry per CDR3 protein. The sample shows approximately 1,000,000 distinct CDR3 sequences, 40% to 45% of them seen only once. For this clonotype: Its antigen is as yet unknown.

Germline V gives CDR1 MNHNS, CDR2 SASEGT. After removal of 6 bases from V and 4 bases from J, the junction contained 11 bases not matched to a gene. CDR3 length: 16 amino acids. The sequencing input was blood. The rearrangement links TRBV6-1 to TRBJ2-1; 8 nucleotides match TRBD1. The clonotype comes from a woman aged 60 to 75 in good health. CDR3 in amino acids: CASRDTGTGAYNEQFF. CDR3 DNA: TGTGCCAGCAGAGATACCGGGACAGGAGCTTACAATGAGCAGTTCTTC.